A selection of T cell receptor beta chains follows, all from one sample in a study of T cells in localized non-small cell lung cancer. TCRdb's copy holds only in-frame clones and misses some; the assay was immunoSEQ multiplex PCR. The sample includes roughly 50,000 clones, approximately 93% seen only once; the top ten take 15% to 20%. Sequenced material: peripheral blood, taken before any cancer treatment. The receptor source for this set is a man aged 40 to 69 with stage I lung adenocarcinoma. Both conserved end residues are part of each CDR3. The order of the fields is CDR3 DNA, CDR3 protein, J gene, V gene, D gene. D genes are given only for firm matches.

CDR3 DNA: TGTGCCAGCAGCGTAGATCCCGGCGGGGCTAGCGGGGTTAATGAGCAGTTCTTC; CDR3 protein: CASSVDPGGASGVNEQFF; J gene: TRBJ2-1; V gene: TRBV9; D gene: TRBD2
CDR3 DNA: TGTGCCAGCAGCTCAACCCCTAGTAGGGGCGGGGAGCTGTTTTTT; CDR3 protein: CASSSTPSRGGELFF; J gene: TRBJ2-2; V gene: TRBV7-8; D gene: .
CDR3 DNA: TGTGCCAGTAATGGGGTTACAGGGGCGAACACTGAAGCTTTCTTT; CDR3 protein: CASNGVTGANTEAFF; J gene: TRBJ1-1; V gene: TRBV19; D gene: TRBD1
CDR3 DNA: TGTGCCAGTGCAACGACAGGGTCTGGAAACACCATATATTTT; CDR3 protein: CASATTGSGNTIYF; J gene: TRBJ1-3; V gene: TRBV19; D gene: TRBD1
CDR3 DNA: TGTGCCAGCAGTATACCGACAGGGGTGTGGGAGACCCAGTACTTC; CDR3 protein: CASSIPTGVWETQYF; J gene: TRBJ2-5; V gene: TRBV2; D gene: TRBD1
CDR3 DNA: TGTGCCAGCAGTTACGAAATCTTAGCGGGAGCAGATACGCAGTATTTT; CDR3 protein: CASSYEILAGADTQYF; J gene: TRBJ2-3; V gene: TRBV6-5; D gene: TRBD2
CDR3 DNA: TGTGCCAGCAGCCCCGGGACAGCGAATAGTCCCCAGCATTTT; CDR3 protein: CASSPGTANSPQHF; J gene: TRBJ1-5; V gene: TRBV5-5; D gene: TRBD1
CDR3 DNA: TGCGCCAGCAGCTACAATGGCTACGAGCAGTACTTC; CDR3 protein: CASSYNGYEQYF; J gene: TRBJ2-7; V gene: TRBV5-1; D gene: .
CDR3 DNA: TGTGCCTGGCGTTCTACAGGGGGGCGGGAGCAGTACTTC; CDR3 protein: CAWRSTGGREQYF; J gene: TRBJ2-7; V gene: TRBV30; D gene: TRBD1
CDR3 DNA: TGTGCCAGCAGTTTATCGAACGGGTGGGTCGTCTCCTACGAGCAGTACTTC; CDR3 protein: CASSLSNGWVVSYEQYF; J gene: TRBJ2-7; V gene: TRBV27; D gene: .
CDR3 DNA: TGTGCTTCGACCGTTGGGTACGAGCAGTATTTC; CDR3 protein: CASTVGYEQYF; J gene: TRBJ2-7; V gene: TRBV12-2; D gene: .
CDR3 DNA: TGTGCCAGCAGTTACGCTAGCGACCTCACAGATACGCAGTATTTT; CDR3 protein: CASSYASDLTDTQYF; J gene: TRBJ2-3; V gene: TRBV6-5; D gene: .
CDR3 DNA: TGTGCCAGCAGCGTAGACCCTAGCGGGAGAAACGAGCAGTACTTC; CDR3 protein: CASSVDPSGRNEQYF; J gene: TRBJ2-7; V gene: TRBV9; D gene: TRBD2
CDR3 DNA: TGTGCCTGGAGTGACAGGGGGCAGGGTGAAGCTTTCTTT; CDR3 protein: CAWSDRGQGEAFF; J gene: TRBJ1-1; V gene: TRBV30; D gene: TRBD1
CDR3 DNA: TGTGCCAGCTCCCCACTAGCGGGAGGCCCAGATACGCAGTATTTT; CDR3 protein: CASSPLAGGPDTQYF; J gene: TRBJ2-3; V gene: TRBV18; D gene: TRBD2
CDR3 DNA: TGTGCCAGCATCCTGCCAGGACACGAAGCGGGGGAATTC; CDR3 protein: CASILPGHEAGEF; J gene: TRBJ2-4; V gene: TRBV27; D gene: TRBD2
CDR3 DNA: TGTGCCAGCAGTGCCGAAGCGGCGAACACCGGGGAGCTGTTTTTT; CDR3 protein: CASSAEAANTGELFF; J gene: TRBJ2-2; V gene: TRBV6-4; D gene: .
CDR3 DNA: TGTGCCAGTAGTACCCGGTCAGCTGAAAATGAAAAACTGTTTTTT; CDR3 protein: CASSTRSAENEKLFF; J gene: TRBJ1-4; V gene: TRBV19; D gene: .
CDR3 DNA: TGTGCCAGCAGTGGTCTCCTCAGTGGGCTACGCGCCTACGAGCAGTACTTC; CDR3 protein: CASSGLLSGLRAYEQYF; J gene: TRBJ2-7; V gene: TRBV2; D gene: .
CDR3 DNA: TGTGCCAGCAGCTTAGAGTCAGGGGGCGGAGGTGGCTACACCTTC; CDR3 protein: CASSLESGGGGGYTF; J gene: TRBJ1-2; V gene: TRBV7-2; D gene: TRBD1
CDR3 DNA: TGTGCCAGCAGAGCCTCCGGGACAGCCCAGCCCCAGCATTTT; CDR3 protein: CASRASGTAQPQHF; J gene: TRBJ1-5; V gene: TRBV2; D gene: TRBD1
CDR3 DNA: TGTGCCAGCAGCTTACCGGACAGGGCAACCGGGGAGCTGTTTTTT; CDR3 protein: CASSLPDRATGELFF; J gene: TRBJ2-2; V gene: TRBV11-2; D gene: TRBD1
CDR3 DNA: TGTGCCACCGAACAGGGCCTCGAGCAGTACTTC; CDR3 protein: CATEQGLEQYF; J gene: TRBJ2-7; V gene: TRBV10-3; D gene: .
CDR3 DNA: TGTGCCAGCAGTGAACGGGGACAGGGACTCTATAGCAATCAGCCCCAGCATTTT; CDR3 protein: CASSERGQGLYSNQPQHF; J gene: TRBJ1-5; V gene: TRBV6-1; D gene: TRBD1
CDR3 DNA: TGTGCCAGCAGCCCGGGGACAGGGCCCTACAATGAGCAGTTCTTC; CDR3 protein: CASSPGTGPYNEQFF; J gene: TRBJ2-1; V gene: TRBV7-9; D gene: TRBD1
CDR3 DNA: TGTGCCTGGAGTGTGGTGGCTAGCCCAAATGAGCAGTTCTTC; CDR3 protein: CAWSVVASPNEQFF; J gene: TRBJ2-1; V gene: TRBV30; D gene: .
CDR3 DNA: TGTGCCAGCTCACCAGGACGCCTCAATCAGCCCCAGCATTTT; CDR3 protein: CASSPGRLNQPQHF; J gene: TRBJ1-5; V gene: TRBV18; D gene: .
CDR3 DNA: TGTGCCAGCAGCTTATTAGAACAGAGCACAGATACGCAGTATTTT; CDR3 protein: CASSLLEQSTDTQYF; J gene: TRBJ2-3; V gene: TRBV7-9; D gene: .
CDR3 DNA: TGTGCCAGCAGTTTGTCAGGAATCCTTAATGAAAAACTGTTTTTT; CDR3 protein: CASSLSGILNEKLFF; J gene: TRBJ1-4; V gene: TRBV28; D gene: .
CDR3 DNA: TGTGCCAGTAGTCGCGAGATCGAAGAGACCCAGTACTTC; CDR3 protein: CASSREIEETQYF; J gene: TRBJ2-5; V gene: TRBV19; D gene: .
CDR3 DNA: TGCGCCAGCAGCTTGGCTGCAGTCACAGATACGCAGTATTTT; CDR3 protein: CASSLAAVTDTQYF; J gene: TRBJ2-3; V gene: TRBV5-1; D gene: .
CDR3 DNA: TGTGCCAGCAGTCTGGACAGGGGGCGGTATGGCTACACCTTC; CDR3 protein: CASSLDRGRYGYTF; J gene: TRBJ1-2; V gene: TRBV27; D gene: TRBD1
CDR3 DNA: TGTGCCAGTAGTATAGGAACAAACACCGGGGAGCTGTTTTTT; CDR3 protein: CASSIGTNTGELFF; J gene: TRBJ2-2; V gene: TRBV19; D gene: .
CDR3 DNA: TGTGCCTGGAGCCCCGGGCGGGAGGGATCCTACGAGCAGTACTTC; CDR3 protein: CAWSPGREGSYEQYF; J gene: TRBJ2-7; V gene: TRBV30; D gene: TRBD2
CDR3 DNA: TGTGCCAGCAGTGACTCTAGCGGGAGTGCGGAGACCCAGTACTTC; CDR3 protein: CASSDSSGSAETQYF; J gene: TRBJ2-5; V gene: TRBV6-1; D gene: TRBD2
CDR3 DNA: TGCGCCAGCAGCTCTAGCGGGAGTTCGTACTCCTACGAGCAGTACTTC; CDR3 protein: CASSSSGSSYSYEQYF; J gene: TRBJ2-7; V gene: TRBV5-1; D gene: TRBD2
CDR3 DNA: TGTGCCAGCAGCTTAGGCTTAGCGGCCTCCTACAATGAGCAGTTCTTC; CDR3 protein: CASSLGLAASYNEQFF; J gene: TRBJ2-1; V gene: TRBV13; D gene: .
CDR3 DNA: TGTGCCAGCAGCGTATCTCCGCGGGACTTGAGCACAGATACGCAGTATTTT; CDR3 protein: CASSVSPRDLSTDTQYF; J gene: TRBJ2-3; V gene: TRBV9; D gene: .
CDR3 DNA: TGCGCCAGCAGCCAAGAGCGCGATACGCAGTATTTT; CDR3 protein: CASSQERDTQYF; J gene: TRBJ2-3; V gene: TRBV4-1; D gene: .
CDR3 DNA: TGTGCCTGGAGTGCAGGGACTAGTAAGGTTGAGCAGTTCTTC; CDR3 protein: CAWSAGTSKVEQFF; J gene: TRBJ2-1; V gene: TRBV30; D gene: TRBD2
CDR3 DNA: TGTGCCAGCAGTGACGGGGGCTCTGGGGCCAACGTCCTGACTTTC; CDR3 protein: CASSDGGSGANVLTF; J gene: TRBJ2-6; V gene: TRBV6-4; D gene: .
CDR3 DNA: TGTGCCAGCAGCTACAGCGGGTACAATGAGCAGTTCTTC; CDR3 protein: CASSYSGYNEQFF; J gene: TRBJ2-1; V gene: TRBV7-9; D gene: .